What follows are 22 T cell receptor beta chains derived from one specimen sequenced in a study of shared clonotypes between healthy human individuals (dated by TCRdb to about 2020). The method was the immunoSEQ multiplex PCR assay. Not all clones reach the TCRdb copy of this immuneACCESS table, which keeps in-frame sequences only. Checked studies attribute under half of the gap to unresolved V genes and leave the rest unexplained. In this sample the table shows about 2.4 million clones, 80% to 95% of which occur a single time. The biggest ten clones account for 0.36% of the sample. Input material: naive CD4+ T cells from PBMCs. The cell subset or site label, as the study defines it: CD45RA+ positively selected. These receptors all come from a man aged 18 to 30 in good health. Some clones in this sample may be carry-over from other donors' samples.

Concerning this clone itself: Other nucleotide sequences in the sample specify the same CDR3. The chain recombines TRBV28 with TRBJ2-2; D ambiguous. The CDR3 is made up of 12 amino acids. Germline CDR1 and CDR2: MDHEN and SYDVKM. V was clipped by 2 bases and J by 8 bases, with 6 bases between them. The CDR3, as DNA: TGTGCCAGCAGTTTACCCCCAGGGGAGCTGTTTTTT. This codes for CASSLPPGELFF.

This rearrangement joins TRBV30 to TRBJ2-3; TRBD2 matches 10 bases. The J segment lost 4 bases and the V segment lost 5 bases, leaving 6 bases of the junction unmatched. Germline-derived CDR1 and CDR2 are GTSNPN and SVGIG (reference sequence). The CDR3 spans 14 residues. The CDR3 DNA reads TGTGCCTGGCGTCCTAGCGGGAGTGCAGATACGCAGTATTTT. Its protein product is CAWRPSGSADTQYF.

This clone was detected only once. The chain couples TRBV7-9 to TRBJ2-1; TRBD1 matches 9 bases. Unmatched junction bases numbered 9, after V lost 4 bases and J lost 5 bases. Germline CDR1 is SEHNR and CDR2 is FQNEAQ (reference sequence). This CDR3 is 16 amino acids long. The CDR3 coding sequence is TGTGCCAGCAGCTCAATCCGGGACAGGGAAAACAATGAGCAGTTCTTC. This translates into CASSSIRDRENNEQFF.

J is TRBJ2-3 and V is TRBV25-1; D gene unclear. The V end lost 0 bases, the J end lost 4 bases, and 11 bases lay between the germline ends. This CDR3 comprises 15 residues. Germline values: CDR1 MGHDK, CDR2 SYGVNS. This CDR3 reads CASSEYGFGADTQYF. In DNA form, the CDR3 reads TGTGCCAGCAGTGAATACGGTTTCGGAGCAGATACGCAGTATTTT.

This rearrangement joins TRBV4-2 to TRBJ2-7; 8 bases are shared with TRBD2. The CDR3 is 14 residues long. Germline V gene data show CDR1 as LGHNA and CDR2 as YNFKEQ. V shed 4 bases and J 13 bases; nucleotides not matched to a gene: 15. CDR3 sequence: CASSPTGAGAAVYF. The CDR3 DNA sequence: TGTGCCAGCAGCCCTACGGGAGCGGGAGCCGCGGTATACTTC.

The chain is built from TRBV29-1 and TRBJ2-7; 8 nucleotides match TRBD1. CDR3 length equals 13 residues. Trimming at V came to 6 bases and at J to 6 bases, leaving 10 bases not matched to a gene. The germline CDR1 and CDR2 sequences are SQVTM and ANQGSEA. CDR3: CSVARTGTVEQYF. The CDR3, as DNA: TGCAGCGTCGCCAGGACAGGGACGGTCGAGCAGTACTTC.

The chain carries TRBV30 and TRBJ1-2; no clear D gene. Per the germline V gene, CDR1 is GTSNPN and CDR2 is SVGIG (reference sequence). The CDR3 has 11 residues. V shed 0 bases and J shed 7 bases, with 6 bases lying between them. The CDR3 is CAWSVSRGYTF. The CDR3 region has the DNA TGTGCCTGGAGTGTATCTCGTGGCTACACCTTC.

The CDR3 region is CASSFPRLTYEQYF. CDR3 sequence (DNA): TGTGCCAGCAGTTTCCCCAGGTTGACCTACGAGCAGTACTTC. V is TRBV28 and J is TRBJ2-7; D is ambiguous. Germline V gene lookup returns CDR1 MDHEN and CDR2 SYDVKM. The CDR3 is made up of 14 amino acids. Trimming pared 3 bases from V and 2 bases from J, leaving 11 bases between.

Note on this clone: The same CDR3 can be traced to other DNA sequences in this sample. The V call is TRBV5-5, the J call TRBJ2-7, with 12 bases fitting TRBD2. The CDR3 extends over 14 amino acids. After removal of 2 bases from V and 4 bases from J, the junction contained 1 base not matched to a gene. Germline V gene sequence: CDR1 SGHKS, CDR2 YYEKEE (reference sequence). CDR3 in DNA: TGTGCCAGCAGCTTACTAGCGGGAGGTTACGAGCAGTACTTC. Its protein product is CASSLLAGGYEQYF. Full variable domain (remainder filled in from reference TRBV5-5 and TRBJ2-7): DAGVTQSPTHLIKTRGQQVTLRCSPISGHKSVSWYQQVLGQGPQFIFQYYEKEERGRGNFPDRFSARQFPNYSSELNVNALLLGDSALYLCASSLLAGGYEQYFGPGTRLTVT.

The chain links TRBV18 to TRBJ2-2; D remains unclear. Per the germline V gene, CDR1 is KGHSH and CDR2 is LQKENI. Trimming took off 1 base at V and 0 bases at J, with 15 bases between the two ends. This CDR3 spans 18 amino acids. The CDR3 nucleotides are TGTGCCAGCTCACCACTGGGTCGGCCAATCGCGAACACCGGGGAGCTGTTTTTT. This sequence encodes CASSPLGRPIANTGELFF.

The rearrangement joins TRBV9 to TRBJ2-1, with a possible D match to TRBD2 (6 bases). CDR1 is SGDLS and CDR2 is YYNGEE in the germline V gene. The CDR3 extends over 16 amino acids. V shed 3 bases and J shed 6 bases, with 19 bases lying between them. The CDR3 bases are TGTGCCAGCAGCGGAAGCGGGCCCCGAAGTCGCAATGAGCAGTTCTTC. This encodes CASSGSGPRSRNEQFF.

With regard to this clone: Different DNA sequences within this sample yield the same CDR3. V is TRBV29-1 and J is TRBJ1-1, with no clear D. CDR3 length: 13 amino acids. The germline V gene encodes CDR1 SQVTM and CDR2 ANQGSEA. Trimming left V 6 bases short and J 0 bases short, with 11 bases between. The CDR3 sequence: CSVYRVMNTEAFF. The CDR3 DNA sequence: TGCAGCGTGTACAGAGTTATGAACACTGAAGCTTTCTTT.

On this clone: One end of the junction fails to match germline, which may point to a read error. This chain joins TRBV14 and TRBJ1-1; D possibly corresponds to TRBD1 (5 bases). CDR3 size: 15 residues. The germline CDR1 and CDR2 sequences are SGHDN and FVKESK. CDR3 sequence: CASSPFGGLNTETFF. As DNA, the CDR3 is TGTGCCAGCAGCCCCTTTGGGGGTCTGAACACTGAAACTTTCTTT. The complete variable domain, with remaining parts taken from reference TRBV14 and TRBJ1-1, reads EAGVTQFPSHSVIEKGQTVTLRCDPISGHDNLYWYRRVMGKEIKFLLHFVKESKQDESGMPNNRFLAERTGGTYSTLKVQPAELEDSGVYFCASSPFGGLNTETFFGQGTRLTVV.

Points on this clone: Within the sample, other DNA sequences also encode this same CDR3. V and J are TRBV5-1 and TRBJ2-7, with TRBD1 matching over 8 bases. Trimming cost V 0 bases and J 3 bases; bases outside gene matches: 2. The CDR3 is 14 amino acids. CDR1 SGHRS and CDR2 YFSETQ come from the germline V gene. CDR3 protein: CASSLGTGNYEQYF. In DNA form, the CDR3 reads TGCGCCAGCAGCTTGGGGACAGGGAACTACGAGCAGTACTTC.

This clone was recorded only once. V gene TRBV2 combines with J gene TRBJ1-3; possible D gene TRBD1, 5 bases. The ends were cut back, 3 bases at V and 4 bases at J, with 13 bases in the middle. The CDR3 has 15 amino acids. CDR1 is SNHLY, CDR2 FYNNEI, per germline. CDR3 nucleotide sequence: TGTGCCAGCAGTGAGGGCGGGGCGCTCGGAAACACCATATATTTT. Translation: CASSEGGALGNTIYF.

This chain connects TRBV25-1 to TRBJ1-2; D possibly corresponds to TRBD1 (5 bases). In germline, CDR1 is MGHDK, CDR2 SYGVNS. This CDR3 is built from 14 residues. Trimming took 1 base from V and 6 from J, leaving 12 bases between them. The chain's CDR3 is CASSESPTVHGYTF. DNA of the CDR3: TGTGCCAGCAGTGAATCCCCGACAGTGCATGGCTACACCTTC.

The gene calls are TRBV6-5 and TRBJ1-2, with 7 bases fitting TRBD1. In germline, CDR1 is MNHEY, CDR2 SVGAGI. The CDR3 runs 15 residues. Germline trimming cut 0 bases from V and 6 bases from J; bases unmatched to any gene: 7. This CDR3 reads CASSYSPTGLHGYTF. The CDR3 region has the DNA TGTGCCAGCAGTTACTCACCGACAGGGTTGCATGGCTACACCTTC.

This chain joins TRBV11-3 and TRBJ2-3; 7 bases match TRBD1. The CDR3 is made up of 15 amino acids. The J segment lost 0 bases and the V segment lost 5 bases, leaving 5 bases of the junction unmatched. Germline loops: CDR1 SGHNT, CDR2 YENEEA. The CDR3, as DNA: TGTGCCAGCAGCCCCGGGACAGCTAGCACAGATACGCAGTATTTT. Residues: CASSPGTASTDTQYF. Complete variable domain (other parts from reference TRBV11-3 and TRBJ2-3): EAGVVQSPRYKIIEKKQPVAFWCNPISGHNTLYWYLQNLGQGPELLIRYENEEAVDDSQLPKDRFSAERLKGVDSTLKIQPAELGDSAVYLCASSPGTASTDTQYFGPGTRLTVL.

The chain has TRBV7-6 and TRBJ1-4, with D possibly matching TRBD1 (6 bases). CDR3 length equals 15 residues. With 5 bases removed from V and 5 bases from J, the gap between germline ends came to 15 bases. Germline-derived CDR1 and CDR2 are SGHVS and FNYEAQ. The CDR3 DNA reads TGTGCCAGCAGCCCTATGGGGGGGGCCAATGAAAAACTGTTTTTT. Its translation is CASSPMGGANEKLFF. Combining the CDR3 with reference TRBV7-6 and TRBJ1-4 gives the whole variable domain GAGVSQSPRYKVTKRGQDVALRCDPISGHVSLYWYRQALGQGPEFLTYFNYEAQQDKSGLPNDRFSAERPEGSISTLTIQRTEQRDSAMYRCASSPMGGANEKLFFGSGTQLSVL.

The genes are TRBV18 and TRBJ2-7, with D perhaps given as TRBD1 or TRBD2 (5 bases each). Germline CDR1 reads KGHSH; CDR2 reads LQKENI. This CDR3 is built from 14 residues. Trimming shortened V by 0 bases and J by 5 bases, and 11 bases separated the two germline ends. CDR3: CASSPPPQGDEQYF. As DNA, the CDR3 is TGTGCCAGCTCACCACCACCTCAGGGAGACGAGCAGTACTTC.

The chain recombines TRBV6-5 with TRBJ2-1; 11 positions agree with TRBD2. The germline gives CDR1 MNHEY, CDR2 SVGAGI. J lost 7 bases, V lost 4 bases, and 6 bases had no gene match. The CDR3 runs to 15 residues. This CDR3 is CASSSLAGGGNEQFF. As DNA, the CDR3 is TGTGCCAGCAGTTCCCTAGCGGGAGGCGGTAATGAGCAGTTCTTC.

V and J are TRBV27 and TRBJ1-1, with 7 bases identical to TRBD1. Germline loops: CDR1 MNHEY, CDR2 SMNVEV (reference sequence). The CDR3 is 15 residues long. Germline trimming cut 5 bases from V and 2 bases from J; bases unmatched to any gene: 8. The CDR3 DNA reads as TGTGCCAGCAGTAGAGAGGGACAGAGAAACACTGAAGCTTTCTTT. It codes for CASSREGQRNTEAFF.